These 21 T cell receptor beta chains came from one sample sequenced in a study of Graves' ophthalmopathy and Graves' hyperthyroidism. Beta-chain TCR CDR3 regions were amplified from RNA transcripts. The first round was an RT-PCR with HTBI primers, and the second round was a multiplex PCR. Each CDR3 protein gets one entry after TCRdb re-called the multiplex PCR reads with MiXCR. The sample has about 400,000 distinct CDR3 sequences, roughly 18% seen once; the top ten hold approximately 1.4%. The specimen sequenced was peripheral blood. Receptors were obtained from a woman aged 18-29 years with Graves' ophthalmopathy.

This clonotype was seen at least ten times. This rearrangement joins TRBV6-5 to TRBJ2-5; D remains ambiguous. Per germline, CDR1 MNHEY and CDR2 SVGAGI. The CDR3 has 15 amino acids. Trimming cost V 3 bases and J 2 bases, with 13 bases left between them. The CDR3, as DNA: TGTGCCAGCAGTTATCAGGCCCTCGGACAAGAGACCCAGTACTTC. Its protein product is CASSYQALGQETQYF.

The V call is TRBV12-3 or TRBV12-4, the J call TRBJ1-5; D is unclear. V was pared by 3 bases and J by 5 bases, with 11 bases between. The CDR3 length is 14 residues. CDR3 loop: CASSLELVDQPQHF. The CDR3, as DNA: TGTGCCAGCAGTTTGGAGTTGGTCGATCAGCCCCAGCATTTT.

This clonotype has a count of ten or more. The rearrangement uses TRBV6-2 or TRBV6-3 and TRBJ2-4, with 9 bases lining up with TRBD2. V dropped 4 bases and J dropped 4; count of bases not matched to a gene: 5. The V gene's germline CDR1 is MNHEY and CDR2 SVGEGT. The CDR3 has 15 amino acids. The CDR3 bases are TGTGCCAGCAGTTCCACGACTAGCGGAAAAAACATTCAGTACTTC. Amino acid sequence: CASSSTTSGKNIQYF.

The chain links TRBV11-2 to TRBJ2-2; D may be TRBD2 (6 bases). With 2 bases removed from V and 1 base from J, the gap between germline ends came to 11 bases. The CDR3 loop spans 16 amino acids. Germline V CDR1 and CDR2: SGHAT, FQNNGV. For the CDR3, the DNA is TGTGCCAGCAGCTTACAGGGTAGCGGGAACACCGGGGAGCTGTTTTTT. Protein product: CASSLQGSGNTGELFF. Filled out from reference TRBV11-2 and TRBJ2-2, the complete variable domain reads EAGVAQSPRYKIIEKRQSVAFWCNPISGHATLYWYQQILGQGPKLLIQFQNNGVVDDSQLPKDRFSAERLKGVDSTLKIQPAKLEDSAVYLCASSLQGSGNTGELFFGEGSRLTVL.

This clonotype was seen repeatedly, ten times or more. V usage is TRBV12-3 or TRBV12-4 and J usage is TRBJ1-5; TRBD1 is a possible D gene (6 bases). The CDR3 is 13 residues long. Trimming cost V 7 bases and J 6 bases, with 13 bases left between them. In nucleotides, the CDR3 is TGTGCCAGCACCCAGACAGGACGTCAGCCCCAGCATTTT. This sequence encodes CASTQTGRQPQHF.

This clonotype showed up many times. The chain carries TRBV20-1 and TRBJ1-1; 7 positions agree with TRBD1. J lost 1 base, V lost 5 bases, and 4 bases had no gene match. Germline-derived CDR1 and CDR2 are DFQATT and SNEGSKA (reference sequence). This CDR3 comprises 13 residues. The CDR3 is CSAGTVRNTEAFF. In DNA form, the CDR3 reads TGCAGTGCTGGGACAGTCCGGAACACTGAAGCTTTCTTT.

The chain joins TRBV12-3 or TRBV12-4 to TRBJ1-2, with a possible D match to TRBD1 (6 bases). This CDR3 is 14 amino acids long. V lost 5 bases, J lost 3 bases, and 13 bases lay in between. CDR3 sequence reads: CASSETGRDYGYTF. In nucleotides, the CDR3 is TGTGCCAGCAGTGAGACAGGTCGGGACTATGGCTACACCTTC.

There are many counts of this clonotype. The DNA of the CDR3 is TGCGCCAGCAGCCAAGAAGGTGCCCGGAGCCGCTCTAACTATGGCTACACCTTC. As protein: CASSQEGARSRSNYGYTF. The chain links TRBV4-3 to TRBJ1-2; D unresolved. This CDR3 comprises 18 residues. The germline CDR1 and CDR2 sequences are LGHNA and YSLEER. V was pared by 0 bases and J by 0 bases, with 17 bases between.

Many counts were recorded for this clonotype. The CDR3 is CAISEFGSGGNGYTF. In DNA, the CDR3 is TGTGCCATCAGTGAGTTCGGGTCAGGAGGGAATGGCTACACCTTC. The chain has TRBV10-3 and TRBJ1-2, with unresolved D. This CDR3 contains 15 residues. The germline gives CDR1 ENHRY, CDR2 SYGVKD. V lost 1 base and J lost 6, with 15 bases in between.

There are many counts of this clonotype. This chain joins TRBV7-2 and TRBJ2-5; tentative D call: TRBD2 (5 bases). Trimming took 4 bases from V and 4 from J, leaving 16 bases between them. This CDR3 contains 15 residues. The germline CDR1 and CDR2 sequences are SGHTA and FQGNSA. CDR3 residues: CASSSPGRGGETQYF. As DNA, the CDR3 is TGTGCCAGCAGCTCCCCCGGTAGAGGAGGAGAGACCCAGTACTTC.

This clonotype was detected many times. This chain links TRBV28 with TRBJ1-3; D unclear. Germline-derived CDR1 and CDR2 are MDHEN and SYDVKM. Trimming pared 0 bases from V and 3 bases from J, leaving 12 bases between. The CDR3 sequence is 16 residues long. As DNA, the CDR3 is TGTGCCAGCAGTTTATGGGCCCGACGGGTTGGAAACACCATATATTTT. It translates to CASSLWARRVGNTIYF.

This clonotype was seen at least ten times. The junction shows a germline mismatch at one end, possibly a read error. The rearrangement links TRBV7-9 to TRBJ1-1; a possible D gene is TRBD1 (5 bases). Germline V gene lookup returns CDR1 SEHNR and CDR2 FQNEAQ (reference sequence). This CDR3 is 15 amino acids long. The chain's CDR3 is CASSLVSGWGTVAFF. The CDR3 bases are TGTGCCAGCAGCTTAGTATCCGGGTGGGGGACTGTAGCTTTCTTT.

This clonotype appeared many times. The chain carries TRBV30 and TRBJ1-2; the D gene is possibly TRBD1 (5 bases). This CDR3 contains 12 residues. Germline values: CDR1 GTSNPN, CDR2 SVGIG (reference sequence). The V and J ends lost 3 bases and 3 bases respectively, with 8 bases between them. CDR3 sequence reads: CAWRGRDYGYTF. In DNA, the CDR3 is TGTGCCTGGAGGGGACGCGACTATGGCTACACCTTC. Combining the CDR3 with reference TRBV30 and TRBJ1-2 gives the whole variable domain SQTIHQWPATLVQPVGSPLSLECTVEGTSNPNLYWYRQAAGRGLQLLFYSVGIGQISSEVPQNLSASRPQDRQFILSSKKLLLSDSGFYLCAWRGRDYGYTFGSGTRLTVV.

Many counts were recorded for this clonotype. The V and J genes are TRBV7-9 and TRBJ2-7, with D perhaps TRBD2 (5 bases). Trimming removed 1 base at V and 6 bases at J, with 10 bases between. From germline, CDR1 is SEHNR and CDR2 FQNEAQ (reference sequence). The CDR3 covers 13 residues. The CDR3 loop reads CASSLELAGEQYF. Here the CDR3 DNA reads TGTGCCAGCAGCTTAGAGCTAGCAGGCGAGCAGTACTTC. Full variable domain (outside the CDR3, taken from reference TRBV7-9 and TRBJ2-7): DTGVSQNPRHKITKRGQNVTFRCDPISEHNRLYWYRQTLGQGPEFLTYFQNEAQLEKSRLLSDRFSAERPKGSFSTLEIQRTEQGDSAMYLCASSLELAGEQYFGPGTRLTVT.

The chain has TRBV10-3 and TRBJ1-2; D possibly corresponds to TRBD1 (5 bases). The germline V and J ends were trimmed by 2 bases and 9 bases, with 16 bases remaining between them. CDR3 length: 14 amino acids. Looked up from germline, CDR1 is ENHRY and CDR2 is SYGVKD. CDR3 bases: TGTGCCATCAGTGAGGGGACTACTTCTTGGAGCTACACCTTC. Amino acids: CAISEGTTSWSYTF.

The chain joins TRBV15 to TRBJ1-5, with TRBD1 matching over 7 bases. Germline V lookup: CDR1 LNHNV, CDR2 YYDKDF (reference sequence). This CDR3 is 14 amino acids long. J gave up 4 bases and V 3 bases, and 3 bases lay outside the gene matches. CDR3 nucleotides: TGTGCCACCAGCAGTCCACAGGGGAATCAGCCCCAGCATTTT. It translates to CATSSPQGNQPQHF.

The J gene is TRBJ1-1, the V gene TRBV6-1, with 7 bases matching TRBD1. This CDR3 is built from 15 residues. CDR1 MNHNS and CDR2 SASEGT come from the germline V gene. Germline trimming cut 4 bases from V and 6 bases from J; bases unmatched to any gene: 11. CDR3 in DNA: TGTGCCAGCAGTGGACAATATGGACAGGTGGCTGAAGCTTTCTTT. It specifies CASSGQYGQVAEAFF.

In DNA form, the CDR3 reads TGTGCCAGCAGTCCCCATGAGCGCACTGAAGCTTTCTTT. Translating it yields CASSPHERTEAFF. The chain carries TRBV7-3 and TRBJ1-1, with unresolved D. Germline V gives CDR1 SGHTA, CDR2 FQGTGA. CDR3 size: 13 residues. V dropped 6 bases and J dropped 4 bases, with 12 bases sitting between them. Full variable domain (missing parts from reference TRBV7-3 and TRBJ1-1): GAGVSQTPSNKVTEKGKYVELRCDPISGHTALYWYRQSLGQGPEFLIYFQGTGAADDSGLPNDRFFAVRPEGSVSTLKIQRTERGDSAVYLCASSPHERTEAFFGQGTRLTVV.

This clonotype was counted between two and nine times. The rearrangement joins TRBV7-9 to TRBJ1-1; the D gene is possibly TRBD1 (5 bases). The CDR3 has 12 residues. The germline V and J ends were trimmed by 3 bases and 8 bases, with 10 bases remaining between them. Germline CDR1 is SEHNR and CDR2 is FQNEAQ (reference sequence). The CDR3 protein is CASSLSQGEAFF. CDR3 in DNA: TGTGCCAGCAGCTTGAGTCAGGGAGAAGCTTTCTTT.

At least ten counts were recorded for this clonotype. The gene calls are TRBV6-5 and TRBJ1-3, with 7 bases fitting TRBD1. This CDR3 spans 15 amino acids. Germline V gives CDR1 MNHEY, CDR2 SVGAGI. J gave up 2 bases and V 5 bases, and 6 bases lay outside the gene matches. CDR3 region: CASSTGTEPGNTIYF. The CDR3 nucleotides are TGTGCCAGCAGTACCGGGACAGAGCCTGGAAACACCATATATTTT.

This clonotype was seen ten or more times. CDR3 amino acids: CSASRQRAEETQYF. The CDR3 bases are TGCAGTGCGAGCCGCCAGCGCGCGGAAGAGACCCAGTACTTC. The rearrangement links TRBV20-1 to TRBJ2-5; D gene unclear. Germline V CDR1 and CDR2: DFQATT, SNEGSKA (reference sequence). This CDR3 contains 14 residues. Trimming took off 6 bases at V and 3 bases at J, with 17 bases between the two ends.